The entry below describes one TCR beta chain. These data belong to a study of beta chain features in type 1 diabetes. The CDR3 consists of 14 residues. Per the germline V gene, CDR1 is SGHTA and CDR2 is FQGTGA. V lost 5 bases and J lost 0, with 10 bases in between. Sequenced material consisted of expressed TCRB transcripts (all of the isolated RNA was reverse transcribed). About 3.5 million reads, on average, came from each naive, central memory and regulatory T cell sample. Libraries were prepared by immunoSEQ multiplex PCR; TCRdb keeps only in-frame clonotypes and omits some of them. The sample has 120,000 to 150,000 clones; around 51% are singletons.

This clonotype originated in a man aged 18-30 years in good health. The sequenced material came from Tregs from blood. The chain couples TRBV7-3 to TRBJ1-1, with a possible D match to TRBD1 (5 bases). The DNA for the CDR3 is TGTGCCAGCAGCCCCGGGGGGGTGAACACTGAAGCTTTCTTT. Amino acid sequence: CASSPGGVNTEAFF.